These 8 T cell receptor beta chains originate from one sample sequenced in a study of blood T cell repertoires in COVID-19. Clones were sequenced by immunoSEQ multiplex PCR, and TCRdb holds only the in-frame ones, with some missing. The sample holds about 380,000 clones, approximately 81% seen once. Sequencing input: peripheral blood. Receptors originate from a woman between 18 and 30 years old with acute or convalescent COVID-19.

This chain's CDR3 is CASSLDFSGGAYEQYF. In nucleotides, the CDR3 is TGTGCCAGCAGCTTAGATTTTAGCGGGGGGGCATACGAGCAGTACTTC. The chain joins TRBV7-2 to TRBJ2-7, with TRBD2 matching over 11 bases. Losses at the gene ends were 1 base for V and 4 bases for J; bases not matched to a gene: 6. Per the germline V gene, CDR1 is SGHTA and CDR2 is FQGNSA. The CDR3 is 16 amino acids.

The chain recombines TRBV2 with TRBJ2-1, with 13 nucleotides matching TRBD2. CDR1 and CDR2 (germline): SNHLY, FYNNEI. The CDR3 extends over 15 amino acids. V lost 5 bases and J lost 7; bases outside the gene matches: 5. The CDR3 loop reads CASSSLAGGLNEQFF. CDR3 bases: TGTGCCAGCAGTTCACTAGCGGGGGGGCTGAATGAGCAGTTCTTC. The whole variable domain, remainder taken from reference TRBV2 and TRBJ2-1, is EPEVTQTPSHQVTQMGQEVILRCVPISNHLYFYWYRQILGQKVEFLVSFYNNEISEKSEIFDDQFSVERPDGSNFTLKIRSTKLEDSAMYFCASSSLAGGLNEQFFGPGTRLTVL.

This clone has just one count. The chain combines TRBV7-9 with TRBJ2-2; D might be TRBD1 (5 bases). This CDR3 spans 14 amino acids. Deletions cut 0 bases from V and 5 bases from J, with 7 bases between. Germline V lookup: CDR1 SEHNR, CDR2 FQNEAQ (reference sequence). The CDR3 region has the DNA TGTGCCAGCAGCTTAGCAGGGGTAACCGGGGAGCTGTTTTTT. Translating it yields CASSLAGVTGELFF. The full variable domain, rest sourced from reference TRBV7-9 and TRBJ2-2, is DTGVSQNPRHKITKRGQNVTFRCDPISEHNRLYWYRQTLGQGPEFLTYFQNEAQLEKSRLLSDRFSAERPKGSFSTLEIQRTEQGDSAMYLCASSLAGVTGELFFGEGSRLTVL.

Only one count was recorded for this clone. The V call is TRBV28, the J call TRBJ1-5, with 9 bases fitting TRBD1. In germline, CDR1 is MDHEN, CDR2 SYDVKM. The CDR3 totals 15 residues. V dropped 5 bases and J dropped 10; count of bases not matched to a gene: 12. CDR3: CASSPRTGVIDPQHF. The CDR3 nucleotides read TGTGCCAGCAGTCCCCGGACAGGGGTCATCGACCCCCAGCATTTT.

This clone came up many times. The rearrangement links TRBV25-1 to TRBJ1-1, with no clear D. Trimming pared 4 bases from V and 3 bases from J, leaving 15 bases between. CDR3 size: 15 residues. Germline CDR1 reads MGHDK; CDR2 reads SYGVNS. CDR3 sequence (DNA): TGTGCCAGCAGTGCGTCGGCAGAGGCGGACACTGAAGCTTTCTTT. It codes for CASSASAEADTEAFF.

The CDR3 bases are TGTGCCAGCAGCTTAGCCCGGGGTTCTCTCGACGAGCAGTACTTC. Protein sequence: CASSLARGSLDEQYF. This sequence joins TRBV11-2 and TRBJ2-7; D may be TRBD2 (5 bases). The germline V and J ends were trimmed by 1 base and 5 bases, with 15 bases remaining between them. The length of the CDR3 is 15 residues. Germline V lookup: CDR1 SGHAT, CDR2 FQNNGV. The full variable domain, in which reference TRBV11-2 and TRBJ2-7 provide the parts outside the CDR3, is EAGVAQSPRYKIIEKRQSVAFWCNPISGHATLYWYQQILGQGPKLLIQFQNNGVVDDSQLPKDRFSAERLKGVDSTLKIQPAKLEDSAVYLCASSLARGSLDEQYFGPGTRLTVT.

This sequence joins TRBV6-5 and TRBJ1-2; tentatively, D is TRBD1 (5 bases). CDR1 and CDR2 from the germline V gene are MNHEY and SVGAGI. V gave up 2 bases and J gave up 6 bases, with 16 bases separating them. The CDR3 length is 15 residues. DNA for the CDR3: TGTGCCAGCAGTTACCGATACAAGGGGCAGGATGGCTACACCTTC. Its protein product is CASSYRYKGQDGYTF.

The chain carries TRBV4-1 and TRBJ1-1, with 9 positions matching TRBD1. Germline V gene data show CDR1 as MGHRA and CDR2 as YSYEKL. Trimming took 4 bases from V and 4 from J; bases not matched to a gene: 1. This CDR3 has 13 residues. CDR3 sequence (DNA): TGCGCCAGCAGCCTGACAGGGGGCACTGAAGCTTTCTTT. It is translated as CASSLTGGTEAFF.